These T cell receptor beta chains were read from a single sample in a study of regulatory T cells in long-lasting Graves disease. Via MiXCR, TCRdb re-called the multiplex PCR reads, giving one row per CDR3 protein. This table holds approximately 540,000 distinct CDR3 sequences, approximately 12% found once. The sample was also reused in another study, on T cells in Graves' hyperthyroidism and ophthalmopathy.

The sample consisted of peripheral blood mononuclear cells (PBMCs), taken at new diagnosis, from a patient treated with antithyroid drugs. The receptors shown here come from a woman in her 30s with Graves disease. CDR3s include the opening cysteine and the closing phenylalanine or tryptophan. D genes are given only for firm matches. Expanded clones get a size class; other rows say once, few or many, or leave the size out.

V	D	size	J	CDR3	DNA
TRBV9	TRBD2	few	TRBJ2-1	CASSGPVAGKNEQFF	TGTGCCAGCAGCGGACCCGTAGCGGGAAAAAATGAGCAGTTCTTC
TRBV9	TRBD1	few	TRBJ2-7	CASSPSLGTGAYEQYF	TGTGCCAGCAGCCCCTCCTTGGGGACAGGGGCCTACGAGCAGTACTTC
TRBV14	NA	many	TRBJ1-2	CASSQQVNYGYTF	TGTGCCAGCAGCCAACAAGTTAACTATGGCTACACCTTC
TRBV20-1	NA	many	TRBJ1-2	CSAPIGRDYGYTF	TGCAGTGCTCCTATAGGCAGGGATTATGGCTACACCTTC
TRBV20-1	NA	many	TRBJ2-7	CSARGSATRGLGEQYF	TGCAGTGCTAGAGGGTCCGCGACTAGGGGTTTGGGCGAGCAGTACTTC
TRBV12-3/TRBV12-4	NA	many	TRBJ2-5	CASSLLGAITETQYF	TGTGCCAGCAGTTTGCTGGGCGCAATAACAGAGACCCAGTACTTC
TRBV15	TRBD1	many	TRBJ1-3	CATTSNRGSGNTIYF	TGTGCCACCACCTCTAACAGGGGCTCTGGAAACACCATATATTTT
TRBV7-2	NA	many	TRBJ2-5	CASSLARASETQYF	TGTGCCAGCAGCTTAGCGCGGGCAAGCGAGACCCAGTACTTC
TRBV7-9	TRBD1	NA	TRBJ1-4	CASSFPQGGTNEKLFF	TGTGCCAGCAGCTTCCCACAGGGGGGGACTAATGAAAAACTGTTTTTT
TRBV19	NA	few	TRBJ2-7	CASSAFGGREQYF	TGTGCCAGTAGTGCCTTTGGCGGCCGCGAGCAGTACTTC
TRBV7-8	NA	many	TRBJ2-5	CASSLPSGRKTQYF	TGTGCCAGCAGCCTTCCGAGCGGTCGGAAGACCCAGTACTTC
TRBV29-1	NA	NA	TRBJ1-5	CSVVIQANQPQHF	TGCAGCGTTGTAATCCAAGCAAATCAGCCCCAGCATTTT
TRBV3-1	TRBD1	few	TRBJ2-7	CASSHPTGGVYEQYF	TGTGCCAGCAGCCATCCTACAGGGGGTGTTTACGAGCAGTACTTC
TRBV27	NA	many	TRBJ1-5	CASRPWVGDQPQHF	TGTGCCAGCAGGCCCTGGGTAGGGGACCAGCCCCAGCATTTT
TRBV18	NA	many	TRBJ2-2	CASSPWSRSANTGELFF	TGTGCCAGCTCACCGTGGTCCAGAAGCGCGAACACCGGGGAGCTGTTTTTT
TRBV2	TRBD2	many	TRBJ2-7	CASRTGTTTYEQYF	TGTGCCAGCAGAACCGGGACTACGACCTACGAGCAGTACTTC
TRBV29-1	TRBD2	many	TRBJ2-7	CSVGGLAVSYEQYF	TGCAGCGTCGGGGGACTAGCGGTGTCCTACGAGCAGTACTTC
TRBV29-1	NA	many	TRBJ2-7	CSVASGPGYEQYF	TGCAGCGTTGCGAGCGGACCCGGGTACGAGCAGTACTTC
TRBV30	NA	many	TRBJ2-1	CAWRDTGLGEQFF	TGTGCCTGGAGAGATACAGGGTTGGGTGAGCAGTTCTTC
TRBV6-2/TRBV6-3	NA	many	TRBJ2-5	CASNPLDPARKETQYF	TGTGCCAGCAACCCTTTGGACCCGGCGAGGAAAGAGACCCAGTACTTC
TRBV6-2/TRBV6-3	TRBD2	many	TRBJ2-5	CASSRPPGLGRETQYF	TGTGCCAGCAGCCGCCCTCCGGGACTAGGCCGGGAGACCCAGTACTTC
TRBV6-5	TRBD2	NA	TRBJ2-7	CASSYLLAGEQYF	TGTGCCAGCAGTTATCTACTAGCGGGTGAGCAGTACTTC
TRBV28	NA	many	TRBJ1-5	CASSFQYSSQPQHF	TGTGCCAGCAGTTTTCAGTATTCGAGTCAGCCCCAGCATTTT
TRBV18	NA	few	TRBJ1-2	CASSPDGGQSYGYTF	TGTGCCAGCTCCCCCGATGGGGGGCAGAGCTATGGCTACACCTTC
TRBV28	NA	few	TRBJ1-1	CASSLGRAAFF	TGTGCCAGCAGTTTAGGCAGGGCAGCTTTCTTT
TRBV11-2	NA	many	TRBJ2-3	CASSLVSGSTDAQYF	TGTGCCAGCAGCTTGGTTAGCGGCTCCACAGATGCGCAGTATTTT
TRBV30	NA	many	TRBJ2-7	CAWRFRGLNYEQYF	TGTGCCTGGAGGTTTCGCGGGCTAAACTACGAGCAGTACTTC
TRBV6-1	TRBD1	NA	TRBJ2-2	CASSKGTGEGKAGELFF	TGTGCCAGCAGCAAGGGGACAGGGGAAGGTAAAGCCGGGGAGCTGTTTTTT
TRBV7-2	TRBD1	NA	TRBJ2-7	CASSPQGAGYEQYF	TGTGCCAGCAGTCCACAGGGGGCAGGATACGAGCAGTACTTC
TRBV11-2	TRBD2	NA	TRBJ2-3	CASSSPRTSANTQYF	TGTGCCAGCAGCTCACCAAGGACTAGCGCGAATACGCAGTATTTT
TRBV20-1	NA	many	TRBJ2-1	CSARGFSYNEQFF	TGCAGTGCCAGGGGCTTCTCCTACAATGAGCAGTTCTTC
TRBV20-1	TRBD1	NA	TRBJ2-1	CSALDRGPSEQFF	TGCAGTGCCCTGGACAGGGGGCCCAGTGAGCAGTTCTTC
TRBV19	TRBD1	many	TRBJ1-4	CASSIDRVGEKLFF	TGTGCCAGCAGCATCGACAGGGTGGGAGAAAAACTGTTTTTT
TRBV27	NA	many	TRBJ2-1	CASSLSTGDEQFF	TGTGCCAGCAGTTTATCCACCGGGGATGAGCAGTTCTTC
TRBV28	NA	many	TRBJ1-4	CASSFTYGVFF	TGTGCCAGCAGTTTTACGTACGGGGTGTTTTTT
TRBV6-1	NA	many	TRBJ1-3	CASSPTGPNTIYF	TGTGCCAGCAGTCCGACAGGACCAAACACCATATATTTT
TRBV11-1	NA	few	TRBJ1-6	CASSLNGLGPNSPLHF	TGTGCCAGCAGCTTAAACGGGCTTGGACCCAATTCACCCCTCCACTTT
TRBV18	TRBD1	many	TRBJ1-1	CASSRRGQSAFF	TGTGCCAGCTCCCGGCGGGGACAGAGCGCTTTCTTT
TRBV2	NA	many	TRBJ2-3	CASSPWVESADTQYF	TGTGCCAGCAGTCCTTGGGTGGAATCGGCAGATACGCAGTATTTT
TRBV4-3	TRBD2	few	TRBJ2-2	CASSPPREGQSNTGELFF	TGCGCCAGCAGCCCTCCGCGGGAGGGACAATCTAACACCGGGGAGCTGTTTTTT
TRBV28	TRBD1	NA	TRBJ1-4	CASSFRPGQGREKLFF	TGTGCCAGCAGTTTTCGGCCGGGACAGGGGAGGGAAAAACTGTTTTTT
TRBV9	TRBD1	NA	TRBJ2-1	CASSVGGGTSYNEQFF	TGTGCCAGCAGCGTAGGAGGGGGCACGTCCTACAATGAGCAGTTCTTC
TRBV6-2/TRBV6-3	NA	few	TRBJ2-2	CASSETSGTGTGELFF	TGTGCCAGCAGTGAAACATCAGGGACGGGCACCGGGGAGCTGTTTTTT
TRBV19	NA	many	TRBJ1-1	CASSTRRQLNTEAFF	TGTGCCAGTAGTACAAGGCGCCAGTTGAACACTGAAGCTTTCTTT
TRBV20-1	NA	many	TRBJ1-5	CSARDTGSQPQHF	TGCAGTGCTAGAGACACAGGTAGCCAGCCCCAGCATTTT
TRBV28	NA	few	TRBJ2-2	CASTLYRPGDTGELFF	TGTGCCAGCACCCTTTATCGCCCGGGGGACACCGGGGAGCTGTTTTTT
TRBV2	NA	many	TRBJ2-1	CASSGSIEQFF	TGTGCCAGCAGTGGTTCTATTGAGCAGTTCTTC
TRBV7-2	NA	once	TRBJ2-2	CASTRNRNTGELFF	TGTGCCAGCACCCGGAACCGGAACACCGGGGAGCTGTTTTTT
TRBV29-1	TRBD1	many	TRBJ2-7	CSVSGTGIYEQYF	TGCAGCGTCTCCGGGACAGGGATCTACGAGCAGTACTTC
TRBV19	NA	many	TRBJ2-2	CASTREYGELFF	TGTGCCAGTACGAGGGAGTACGGGGAGCTGTTTTTT
TRBV24-1	TRBD1	NA	TRBJ2-7	CATSDSSGQSSYEQYF	TGTGCCACCAGTGATTCATCGGGACAGTCCTCCTACGAGCAGTACTTC
TRBV19	NA	few	TRBJ2-1	CASSLAALSYNEQFF	TGTGCCAGTAGTTTAGCGGCTCTCTCCTACAATGAGCAGTTCTTC
TRBV20-1	TRBD1	NA	TRBJ1-1	CSARQGAQNTEAFF	TGCAGTGCTAGACAGGGGGCTCAGAACACTGAAGCTTTCTTT
TRBV4-2	TRBD1	NA	TRBJ2-7	CASSLSSGTGGALPYEQYF	TGTGCCAGCAGCCTCTCCTCCGGGACAGGGGGCGCGCTTCCCTACGAGCAGTACTTC
TRBV7-2	NA	NA	TRBJ2-2	CASKTGAGTGELFF	TGTGCCAGCAAGACGGGGGCGGGCACCGGGGAGCTGTTTTTT
TRBV12-3/TRBV12-4	NA	many	TRBJ2-3	CASTLDREDADTQYF	TGTGCCAGCACCCTCGACAGGGAGGATGCAGATACGCAGTATTTT
TRBV6-2/TRBV6-3	NA	few	TRBJ1-3	CASCLHVRGTGNTIYF	TGTGCCAGCTGTCTCCACGTCCGGGGGACTGGAAACACCATATATTTT